The 18 T cell receptor beta chains presented below share a single source sample, sequenced in a study of shared clonotypes between healthy human individuals. TCRdb's copy holds only in-frame clones and misses some; the assay was immunoSEQ multiplex PCR. The table lists fewer than 800,000 clones, 92% of them singletons, with 24% in the top ten. In the naive CD8 group, cells lacked CD45RO and were positively selected for CCR7, so terminally differentiated effector memory CD45RA+ cells were left out. The sequencing input was naive CD8+ T cells sorted from blood. The receptors derive from a young man in good health.

This rearrangement joins TRBV15 to TRBJ2-7, with D maybe TRBD1 (6 bases). Germline values: CDR1 LNHNV, CDR2 YYDKDF (reference sequence). Between the trimmed V and J ends, which lost 5 bases and 3 bases, there was a span of 11 bases. The CDR3 has 13 residues. CDR3 sequence reads: CATSRFRGYEQYF. CDR3 sequence (DNA): TGTGCCACCAGCCGCTTCAGGGGCTACGAGCAGTACTTC.

This chain uses TRBV7-6 with TRBJ2-3, with 11 bases lining up with TRBD2. Unmatched junction bases numbered 13, after V lost 0 bases and J lost 2 bases. In germline, CDR1 is SGHVS, CDR2 FNYEAQ. The CDR3 is 20 residues long. The CDR3: CASSLAVFSGRAESTDTQYF. The CDR3 nucleotides are TGTGCCAGCAGCTTAGCGGTCTTTAGCGGGAGGGCCGAGTCCACAGATACGCAGTATTTT.

DNA of the CDR3: TGTGCCACCGCTAGCGGGGACTACGAGCAGTACTTC. It specifies CATASGDYEQYF. The chain recombines TRBV28 with TRBJ2-7; 9 bases align to TRBD2. This CDR3 region has 12 residues. Germline V gives CDR1 MDHEN, CDR2 SYDVKM. After removal of 10 bases from V and 3 bases from J, the junction contained 4 bases not matched to a gene.

The genes are TRBV4-1 and TRBJ2-7; TRBD1 aligns across 9 bases. The germline gives CDR1 MGHRA, CDR2 YSYEKL. This CDR3 region has 15 residues. The V segment lost 3 bases and the J segment 2 bases; nucleotides outside the gene matches: 5. CDR3 residues: CASSHQDRGTYEQYF. The CDR3 nucleotides are TGCGCCAGCAGCCATCAGGACAGGGGAACCTACGAGCAGTACTTC.

J is TRBJ2-7 and V is TRBV27; 10 bases agree with TRBD2. This CDR3 has 14 amino acids. Germline loops: CDR1 MNHEY, CDR2 SMNVEV (reference sequence). After removal of 5 bases from V and 7 bases from J, the junction contained 8 bases not matched to a gene. The CDR3 DNA is TGTGCCAGCAGTATAGGACTAGCGGCTGGGGAGCAGTACTTC. As protein: CASSIGLAAGEQYF.

The chain combines TRBV15 with TRBJ2-2; 8 bases are a match to TRBD1. This CDR3 has 16 residues. With V trimmed by 5 bases and J by 6 bases, 11 bases remained unmatched. CDR1 is LNHNV, CDR2 YYDKDF, per germline (reference sequence). The CDR3 coding sequence is TGTGCCACCAGCTCCAAGGACAGGGTATGGGCCGGGGAGCTGTTTTTT. It translates to CATSSKDRVWAGELFF. Combining the CDR3 with reference TRBV15 and TRBJ2-2 gives the whole variable domain DAMVIQNPRYQVTQFGKPVTLSCSQTLNHNVMYWYQQKSSQAPKLLFHYYDKDFNNEADTPDNFQSRRPNTSFCFLDIRSPGLGDTAMYLCATSSKDRVWAGELFFGEGSRLTVL.

This clone was recorded only once. This chain uses TRBV5-1 with TRBJ2-3; tentatively, D is TRBD2 (5 bases). V was cut by 2 bases and J by 0 bases, with 19 bases left in between. This CDR3 contains 18 residues. From germline, CDR1 is SGHRS and CDR2 YFSETQ. The CDR3 nucleotides are TGCGCCAGCAGCTTTGGGTTAGTAGCGTCTTCTAGCACAGATACGCAGTATTTT. It specifies CASSFGLVASSSTDTQYF.

The chain has TRBV14 and TRBJ2-1, with 7 bases aligning to TRBD2. Germline trimming cut 3 bases from V and 10 bases from J; bases unmatched to any gene: 6. The CDR3 loop spans 13 amino acids. Per germline, CDR1 SGHDN and CDR2 FVKESK. CDR3 loop: CASSHLSGREQFF. The CDR3 nucleotides are TGTGCCAGCAGCCACCTCTCCGGGAGGGAGCAGTTCTTC.

The chain employs TRBV4-3 and TRBJ2-7; D is perhaps TRBD2 (6 bases). The CDR3 is made up of 14 amino acids. V was clipped by 3 bases and J by 1 base, with 10 bases between them. Germline V gene lookup returns CDR1 LGHNA and CDR2 YSLEER. CDR3 sequence reads: CASSHTTSSYEQYF. The CDR3, as DNA: TGCGCCAGCAGCCATACGACTAGTTCCTACGAGCAGTACTTC.

The CDR3 coding sequence is TGTGCCACTTCGGACAGCATGGGGGGGGAGACCCAGTACTTC. Translation gives CATSDSMGGETQYF. The V and J genes are TRBV10-3 and TRBJ2-5; TRBD2 might be the D (7 bases). CDR3 length: 14 amino acids. Germline-derived CDR1 and CDR2 are ENHRY and SYGVKD. V was shortened by 10 bases and J by 5 bases, with 20 bases between the two germline ends.

The gene calls are TRBV2 and TRBJ2-7, with a possible D match to TRBD2 (7 bases). This CDR3 comprises 13 residues. Trimming took 6 bases from V and 1 from J, leaving 10 bases between them. CDR1 is SNHLY, CDR2 FYNNEI, per germline. CDR3 nucleotide sequence: TGTGCCAGCAGGGGGGGGCTATCCTACGAGCAGTACTTC. It codes for CASRGGLSYEQYF. Supplemented by reference TRBV2 and TRBJ2-7, the full variable domain reads EPEVTQTPSHQVTQMGQEVILRCVPISNHLYFYWYRQILGQKVEFLVSFYNNEISEKSEIFDDQFSVERPDGSNFTLKIRSTKLEDSAMYFCASRGGLSYEQYFGPGTRLTVT.

V gene TRBV6-6 combines with J gene TRBJ1-1, with D uncertain. This CDR3 region has 15 residues. Germline V gene lookup returns CDR1 MNHNY and CDR2 SVGAGI (reference sequence). Between the trimmed V and J ends, which lost 0 bases and 2 bases, there was a span of 10 bases. In nucleotides, the CDR3 is TGTGCCAGCAGTTACTCTGGCGGGAGTAACACTGAAGCTTTCTTT. It is translated as CASSYSGGSNTEAFF.

This sequence joins TRBV2 and TRBJ2-3; 7 bases line up with TRBD2. Germline CDR1 SNHLY, CDR2 FYNNEI. CDR3 length: 13 amino acids. With 7 bases clipped from V and 3 bases from J, the junction kept 4 bases outside the gene matches. The CDR3: CASNAGETDTQYF. CDR3 DNA sequence: TGTGCCAGCAACGCGGGAGAGACAGATACGCAGTATTTT.

This chain links TRBV2 with TRBJ2-1; the match to TRBD2 covers 11 bases. From germline, CDR1 is SNHLY and CDR2 FYNNEI. This CDR3 region has 18 residues. J lost 0 bases, V lost 7 bases, and 11 bases had no gene match. In nucleotides, the CDR3 is TGTGCCAGCACTGCAGGGACTAGCGGAACGAGCTCCTACAATGAGCAGTTCTTC. This gives the protein CASTAGTSGTSSYNEQFF. Looking up the rest from reference TRBV2 and TRBJ2-1 gives the full variable domain: EPEVTQTPSHQVTQMGQEVILRCVPISNHLYFYWYRQILGQKVEFLVSFYNNEISEKSEIFDDQFSVERPDGSNFTLKIRSTKLEDSAMYFCASTAGTSGTSSYNEQFFGPGTRLTVL.

This chain joins TRBV7-9 and TRBJ2-4, with D perhaps being TRBD1 or TRBD2 (5 bases each). V lost 5 bases and J lost 0, with 14 bases in between. The CDR3 is 16 residues long. Germline CDR1 reads SEHNR; CDR2 reads FQNEAQ (reference sequence). The CDR3 nucleotides are TGTGCCAGCAGCCCAACGGGGACGCTAGCCAAAAACATTCAGTACTTC. Protein: CASSPTGTLAKNIQYF.

The CDR3 region has the DNA TGTGCCAGCAGCTTGCATGGTAGGGAGCAGTTCTTC. As protein: CASSLHGREQFF. V and J are TRBV11-2 and TRBJ2-1; D call uncertain. Germline CDR1 reads SGHAT; CDR2 reads FQNNGV. This CDR3 contains 12 residues. The V gene lost 3 bases and the J gene lost 10 bases, with 10 bases spanning the gap.

As DNA, the CDR3 is TGTGCCAGCAGTTCCCCCAAAAACATTCAGTACTTC. Protein sequence: CASSSPKNIQYF. The V and J genes are TRBV27 and TRBJ2-4, with D hard to call. Per germline, CDR1 MNHEY and CDR2 SMNVEV (reference sequence). This CDR3 has 12 amino acids. V lost 4 bases, J lost 2 bases, and 3 bases lay in between.

The chain combines TRBV7-9 with TRBJ2-1; D call uncertain. The length of the CDR3 is 15 residues. Germline V CDR1 and CDR2: SEHNR, FQNEAQ (reference sequence). V lost 5 bases and J 0 bases, leaving 11 bases between the germline ends. The CDR3 DNA follows: TGTGCCAGCAGCCCAACCCTAAACTCCTACAATGAGCAGTTCTTC. Translated, it gives CASSPTLNSYNEQFF.